The following is a T cell receptor (beta chain) sequence with its context. The CDR3 spans 13 residues. Germline CDR1 MGHRA, CDR2 YSYEKL. Unmatched junction bases numbered 3, after V lost 5 bases and J lost 3 bases. This entry comes from a study of blood T cell repertoires in COVID-19. About the study: Samples taken during acute and convalescent COVID-19 were collected in the United States, Italy and Spain.

Original processing notes: Estimated nucleated cell counts came from reference gene primer amplification. Measured with immunoSEQ multiplex PCR; TCRdb has only the in-frame clones, and not every one. V, J and clone size derive from that table, while D and trimming were established from the DNA sequence. This table holds some 110,000 clones, roughly four fifths found once. V is TRBV4-1 and J is TRBJ2-7; 8 bases map to TRBD1. The sample taken for sequencing was peripheral blood. The receptor was derived from a man aged 65 to 85 with acute or convalescent COVID-19. The CDR3 DNA is TGCGCCAGCAGCAAGACAGGGGTCTACGAGCAGTACTTC. This sequence encodes CASSKTGVYEQYF.